This TCR beta chain was captured in a study of cytomegalovirus exposure and HLA in healthy donors (dated by TCRdb to about 2017). Broadly, across the study: In an earlier analysis of under 750 of the donors, around 300 Gb of sequence data and some 120 million unique TCR beta sequences from approximately 180 million T cells were reported. Both class I and class II loci were covered by HLA typing, at four-digit resolution. Every repertoire in the discovery cohort had been generated on one and the same sequencing platform. The T cell repertoires of about 700 subjects were profiled by immunosequencing and related to cytomegalovirus serostatus. Typing coverage differed by locus: A, B, C, DRB1 and DQB1 were typed in roughly 629-640 donors, DQA1 in 500 to 550, DPA1 in 600 to 610, and DPB1 in 450 to 480. To decide whether each TCR beta V gene segment behaved as functional or pseudogenic, an earlier analysis of fewer than 750 of the donors relied on high-throughput TCR beta sequencing. A later genetic analysis took genome-wide SNP genotypes for about three fifths of the roughly 700 donors and used that subset as a discovery cohort. Rather than drawing on any new phenotypic data, the later analysis identified candidate immune exposures from TCR beta sequences and the way those sequences occurred across donors. Because of strong linkage in the cohort, roughly five DR-DQ haplotypes were treated as single units for association and clustering. The study aimed to test whether cataloging public T cell receptors could reveal signatures of past pathogen exposure. In a later analysis, previously published TCR beta repertoires from hundreds of donors were re-analyzed and high-resolution HLA genotyping was added so that TCR occurrence patterns could be studied. To predict cytomegalovirus infection status, the study combined high-throughput TCR immunosequencing, statistical association of individual TCRs with disease status, and machine learning. Of the roughly 400 genotyped donors, 75% to 85% were placed in the genetic ancestry cluster associated with self-reported Caucasian donors. An early release that covered around 590 HLA-typed donors contained around 330 gigabases of sequencing data and around 85 million unique TCR sequences. Donor age, sex, ethnicity and CMV serostatus were collected together with the repertoire data. On average, roughly 240,000 unique TCR beta nucleotide sequences were sequenced per donor among a few hundred genotyped donors of the cohort, with roughly 18% of those sequences being non-productive. A separate validation cohort of roughly 120 different subjects was used in addition to the 666-subject first cohort. Overall study results and their limits: An earlier analysis of 587 of the donors showed that most TCR beta V segments appeared in productive rearrangements either about 87% or about 30% of the time, which broadly matched IMGT annotations. Because counts were too low, some 17 rarely observed V segments, including chromosome 9 orphons, were left out of the earlier analysis of 500 to 650 of the donors. The presence/absence analyses assumed that sequencing depth was roughly uniform across donors, and that assumption may not be true. A few of the identified cytomegalovirus-associated TCR beta chains were confirmed in vitro to be specific for cytomegalovirus antigens. In the study, some 160 TCR beta chains were listed as associated with cytomegalovirus. A further reported finding was that TCR beta sequences accurately predicted the HLA-A and HLA-B alleles for most subjects in the first cohort. Specific HLA alleles were associated with roughly 17,000 TCR beta sequences at a false discovery rate of 0.05 in a later analysis. A later analysis found that HLA-associated TCR beta chains were more clonally expanded and had lower generation probabilities than equally common non-associated chains. Cytomegalovirus status was reported to be diagnosed by the classifier with high specificity and sensitivity in both the original and validation cohorts. In a later analysis, the rate of TCR association differed among HLA loci, with DRB1 alleles having the most associated TCRs and HLA-C alleles having the fewest. In this cohort, only TCR beta chains were sequenced, and detectable features were limited by the absence of alpha or paired-chain data. Across donors, most TCR sequences were observed very rarely, whereas some public TCRs were present in many individuals. In a later analysis, most CMV-associated TCR beta chains were found to appear HLA-restricted, with HLA associations seemingly driven largely by CMV exposure. Correlated functional status among segregating V segments might reflect linkage disequilibrium, but an unknown experimental factor could not be ruled out. In a later genetic analysis, a missense DCLRE1C variant was associated with V-gene and J-gene trimming of TCR beta chains, and the association was replicated in an independent cohort. The only immune exposure information available for the cohort was CMV serostatus. According to a later genetic analysis, donors in an Asian-associated ancestry cluster had fewer N-insertions in productive TCRs than the roughly 670-donor mean. According to a later analysis, parvovirus B19, influenza, CMV and Epstein-Barr virus appeared linked to several top co-occurrence clusters. When HLA alleles, especially DR and DQ, strongly co-occurred, attributing TCR associations to individual alleles was difficult. A group of highly shared sequence variants was considered likely to be a technical artifact of the sequencing pipeline. According to the authors, the approach could potentially be generalized to other disease states and immunological phenotypes. Because some donors lacked HLA typing at each locus, the association tests relied only on the typed subset. Some IMGT-functional V segments, including TRBV6-2 and TRBV6-3, could not be distinguished by the 87-base-pair reads and were therefore excluded.

Libraries were made using the immunoSEQ multiplex PCR assay. A mixture of 60 forward primers for TCR Vbeta segments and 13 reverse primers for TCR Jbeta segments was used in the multiplex PCR. The CDR3 region of rearranged TCR beta genes was amplified from genomic DNA by a multiplex PCR assay. Amplified TCR beta libraries were sequenced as 87-base-pair reads on the Illumina HiSeq System. The source study handled its data this way. A later analysis tallied around 87 million unique TCR beta chains across the 600 to 700 repertoires, and around 12 million of those chains were shared by two or more donors. To remove PCR and sequencing errors, raw reads were error-corrected and collapsed into unique sequences using a nearest-neighbor algorithm that merged closely related sequences. V, D and J gene segments were assigned by aligning CDR3 sequences to IMGT reference sequences. Each retained sequence needed at least a six-nucleotide match to both a V gene segment and a J gene segment. A rearrangement was called productive if the CDR3 had no stop codons and remained in frame with V and J, and every other rearrangement was called non-productive. Following IMGT convention, CDR3 was defined as the stretch from the second conserved V-encoded cysteine up to the conserved J-encoded phenylalanine. The earlier analysis of approximately 500 of the donors excluded sequences that lacked an unambiguous match to a single V gene segment. In an earlier analysis of a few hundred of the donors, V segments were called functional above 56.7% productive rearrangements and were called segregating when the between-donor standard deviation exceeded 5%. A statistical classification framework was developed to diagnose cytomegalovirus status using the catalog of TCR beta chain sequences. A later analysis assigned V and J genes by comparing TCR nucleotide sequences with IMGT/GENE-DB human TR gene sequences. A later analysis assigned CDR3 sequences and most-parsimonious VDJ recombination scenarios with the TCRdist pipeline. In a later analysis, each TCR beta chain was defined by its CDR3 amino acid sequence together with its V-gene family, and reads lacking a unique V-gene family were excluded. To address suspected cross-contamination and a sequencing artifact, a later analysis removed some 620 highly shared, low-generation-probability nucleotide sequences. In a later analysis, a clonal expansion index was calculated for each public chain from normalized within-repertoire ranks of inferred template counts. In a later analysis, generation probabilities were computed using a VDJ recombination model fitted to out-of-frame rearrangements, and the results were checked against IGoR. A later analysis scored TCR-TCR, TCR-HLA and TCR-CMV co-occurrence with hypergeometric tests, applying a repertoire-size bias correction to TCR pairs. To estimate false discovery rates, a later analysis permuted the HLA or CMV assignments 20 times. In a later analysis, co-occurring TCRs were grouped with DBSCAN, and TCRdist sequence similarity was added when clustering was performed within HLA-allele-positive subsets. Repertoires with fewer than 30,000 or more than 120,000 public chains, plus five repertoires with anomalous nucleotide sharing, were excluded from co-occurrence clustering. TCRdb mirrors the immuneACCESS table, restricted to in-frame sequences. Some clones are absent from its copies; in checked studies, under half trace to an unresolved V gene, and the reason for the others is unknown. D and trimming come from the DNA, and the V and J calls and clone size come from that table. This sample is represented by under 150,000 clones; roughly 80% of them were singletons. The top ten clonotypes cover 3.4% of the sample.

This clone was detected only a few times. What antigen it recognizes has not been identified. A read error may produce the germline difference seen at one junction end. The cohort consisted of 600 to 700 healthy bone marrow donors. All cohort members were sampled while nominally healthy, although unrecorded immune exposures were likely present. The donor was CMV seronegative and belonged to the group of under 400 seronegative cohort members. Each donor provided a peripheral blood sample, and peripheral blood mononuclear cells were used for TCR beta sequencing. The Qiagen DNeasy Blood Extraction Kit was used to extract genomic DNA from the blood cell samples. Including the terminal cysteine and phenylalanine, the CDR3 comprises 15 residues. Only the CDR3 portion is preserved as DNA: 45 bases, with reading frame beginning at the first base. The germline V gene supplies CDR1 SQVTM and CDR2 ANQGSEA.

Sequencing was carried out using PBMCs. The source is a young man in good health and CMV-seronegative. The sequence joins TRBV29-1 to TRBJ1-2, and 8 junction bases match TRBD1. The DNA is as follows: TGCAGCGTTGAATTGCCAGGGGGCAATGACTATGGCTACCCCTTC. This yields the protein CSVELPGGNDYGYPF.